This T cell receptor beta chain originates from a study of blood T cell repertoires in COVID-19. Data came from immunoSEQ multiplex PCR; TCRdb stores just in-frame clones and leaves some out. The top ten clones hold 3.5% of a sample with 200,000 or so clones, 75% to 90% of them seen once. With 4 bases removed from V and 3 bases from J, the gap between germline ends came to 16 bases. Looked up from germline, CDR1 is MNHEY and CDR2 is SMNVEV (reference sequence). The CDR3 has 15 residues. The V and J genes are TRBV27 and TRBJ2-7; D is possibly TRBD2 (7 bases). The source is a woman aged 18-30 years in a cohort exposed to, infected with or recovered from COVID-19 (not recorded which). Input material: PBMCs or T cells enriched from blood (not recorded which). In DNA form, the CDR3 reads TGTGCCAGCAGTTCTCGGGGGGCCTTGATCTACGAGCAGTACTTC. It yields the protein CASSSRGALIYEQYF.